One sample yielded the 27 T cell receptor beta chains listed below, sequenced in a study of regulatory T cells in long-lasting Graves disease. Arm-PCR with iRepertoire HTBI primers amplified the CDR3 regions for these TCR beta libraries. TCRdb used MiXCR to reprocess the multiplex PCR reads, holding one entry per CDR3 protein. The sample includes some 560,000 distinct CDR3 sequences, about 16% seen only once; the top ten take around a quarter. Sample time point: newly diagnosed GD, antithyroid drugs for less than 3 months. RNA from PBMCs was the source of the TCR library. These data were also filed under a second study, of T cells in Graves' hyperthyroidism and ophthalmopathy.

Sequencing was performed on peripheral blood mononuclear cells (PBMCs), taken at new diagnosis, from a patient treated with antithyroid drugs. The source of these receptors is a woman aged 35-60 years with Graves disease.

The rearrangement uses TRBV5-1 and TRBJ2-7; maybe TRBD1 (6 bases). The germline CDR1 and CDR2 sequences are SGHRS and YFSETQ. The CDR3 runs 18 residues. Trimming stripped 1 base from V and 3 bases from J, with 23 bases between. Here the CDR3 DNA reads TGCGCCAGCAGCTTGTTGGGGCCTCTACAGGGAAGGGGCTACGAGCAGTACTTC. It codes for CASSLLGPLQGRGYEQYF.

V gene TRBV19 combines with J gene TRBJ2-1; D possibly matches TRBD1 or TRBD2 (5 bases each). Germline loops: CDR1 LNHDA, CDR2 SQIVND (reference sequence). V was shortened by 9 bases and J by 0 bases, with 12 bases between the two germline ends. CDR3 size: 14 residues. The CDR3 protein is CASGDPGSYNEQFF. CDR3 DNA sequence: TGTGCCAGCGGGGACCCTGGCTCCTACAATGAGCAGTTCTTC.

The gene calls are TRBV19 and TRBJ2-2; unclear D gene. The CDR3 is 14 amino acids. The V end lost 5 bases, the J end lost 1 base, and 8 bases lay between the germline ends. Germline values: CDR1 LNHDA, CDR2 SQIVND (reference sequence). CDR3 nucleotides: TGTGCCAGTAGTGGATCATTGAACACCGGGGAGCTGTTTTTT. It codes for CASSGSLNTGELFF.

Of note for this clonotype: A much larger clone lies one base from this, so it may be a read error. This sequence joins TRBV3-1 and TRBJ2-5; 7 bases agree with TRBD2. This CDR3 is 16 amino acids long. Germline V lookup: CDR1 LGHDT, CDR2 YNNKEL (reference sequence). The junction had 17 bases not matched to a gene; V was cut back by 4 bases and J by 9 bases. CDR3 residues: CASSPGAGSGDEAQYF. The CDR3 DNA sequence: TGTGCCAGCAGCCCCGGGGCCGGCAGCGGGGACGAGGCCCAGTACTTC.

This clonotype appeared a few times. The V and J genes are TRBV7-6 and TRBJ1-5; D remains ambiguous. Trimming left V 3 bases short and J 7 bases short, with 10 bases between. Germline CDR1 and CDR2: SGHVS and FNYEAQ. The CDR3 is made up of 13 amino acids. The CDR3 coding sequence is TGTGCCAGCAGCTTTCGAGAGGAGCAGCCCCAGCATTTT. Translating it yields CASSFREEQPQHF.

This clonotype was detected ten times or more. The rearrangement links TRBV12-3 or TRBV12-4 to TRBJ1-2; the D gene is possibly TRBD1 (5 bases). There are 14 residues in the CDR3. Trimming removed 3 bases from V and 5 bases from J, with 13 bases in between. CDR3 sequence (DNA): TGTGCCAGCAGTTTGCCGACAGACGGTTATGGCTACACCTTC. This sequence encodes CASSLPTDGYGYTF.

The V gene is TRBV9, the J gene TRBJ2-3; D may correspond to TRBD1 or TRBD2 (6 bases each). Trimming took 0 bases from V and 0 from J, leaving 14 bases between them. The germline V gene encodes CDR1 SGDLS and CDR2 YYNGEE. The CDR3 length is 17 residues. CDR3 sequence reads: CASSVEVRRGSTDTQYF. The DNA for the CDR3 is TGTGCCAGCAGCGTAGAGGTCAGGAGGGGGAGCACAGATACGCAGTATTTT. The full variable domain, rest sourced from reference TRBV9 and TRBJ2-3, is DSGVTQTPKHLITATGQRVTLRCSPRSGDLSVYWYQQSLDQGLQFLIQYYNGEERAKGNILERFSAQQFPDLHSELNLSSLELGDSALYFCASSVEVRRGSTDTQYFGPGTRLTVL.

This clonotype was seen at least ten times. The chain combines TRBV12-3 or TRBV12-4 with TRBJ1-4; weak D call: TRBD1 (6 bases). V was cut by 6 bases and J by 8 bases, with 19 bases left in between. The CDR3 totals 15 residues. The CDR3 nucleotides read TGTGCCAGCAGCCCTCAGGGTAGCAGGGGAGAAAAACTGTTTTTT. Amino acids: CASSPQGSRGEKLFF.

This clonotype has just a few counts. This chain uses TRBV4-1 with TRBJ1-1, with D tentatively TRBD1 (5 bases). Per the germline V gene, CDR1 is MGHRA and CDR2 is YSYEKL. Trimming took off 2 bases at V and 1 base at J, with 17 bases between the two ends. This CDR3 contains 17 residues. The CDR3 is CASSQWGSEVGNTEAFF. The DNA of the CDR3 is TGCGCCAGCAGCCAATGGGGCAGTGAAGTTGGGAACACTGAAGCTTTCTTT.

This chain joins TRBV4-1 and TRBJ1-2; D perhaps matches TRBD1 (5 bases). The CDR3 has 15 residues. V shed 4 bases and J shed 4 bases, with 16 bases lying between them. Germline assignment: CDR1 MGHRA and CDR2 YSYEKL. Written as DNA, the CDR3 is TGCGCCAGCAGCCGAAGTCAAACAGGCCTCTATGGCTACACCTTC. This codes for CASSRSQTGLYGYTF.

There are many counts of this clonotype. The CDR3 protein is CASRGGGGYYNEQFF. DNA for the CDR3: TGTGCCAGCAGGGGCGGGGGGGGCTACTACAATGAGCAGTTCTTC. V and J are TRBV7-9 and TRBJ2-1; 9 bases match TRBD2. The CDR3 contains 15 residues. V gave up 6 bases and J gave up 3 bases; unmatched junction bases: 6. Germline loops: CDR1 SEHNR, CDR2 FQNEAQ (reference sequence).

This clonotype has just a few counts. The chain combines TRBV6-2 or TRBV6-3 with TRBJ2-5; TRBD1 aligns across 9 bases. This CDR3 contains 16 residues. V dropped 6 bases and J dropped 5; count of bases not matched to a gene: 13. CDR1 is MNHEY and CDR2 is SVGEGT in the germline V gene. The CDR3 loop is CASSRIPGQGWETQYF. CDR3 sequence (DNA): TGTGCCAGCAGCCGGATACCGGGACAGGGCTGGGAGACCCAGTACTTC.

The rearrangement joins TRBV14 to TRBJ2-2; D not resolved. The CDR3 has 17 amino acids. V lost 4 bases, J lost 4 bases, and 19 bases lay in between. CDR1 and CDR2 from the germline V gene are SGHDN and FVKESK. Here the CDR3 reads CASSLYPLTGLTGELFF. The CDR3 DNA is TGTGCCAGCAGCCTCTACCCGCTCACCGGGCTCACCGGGGAGCTGTTTTTT.

This clonotype was observed many times. The rearrangement joins TRBV3-1 to TRBJ1-5; D is perhaps TRBD1 (5 bases). CDR1 and CDR2 (germline): LGHDT, YNNKEL (reference sequence). V lost 3 bases and J lost 5, with 8 bases in between. This CDR3 is built from 13 residues. The CDR3 here is CASSQGLHQPQHF. CDR3 DNA: TGTGCCAGCAGCCAGGGACTCCATCAGCCCCAGCATTTT.

The chain links TRBV2 to TRBJ2-6, with a possible D match to TRBD2 (6 bases). Germline CDR1 and CDR2: SNHLY and FYNNEI. Between the trimmed V and J ends, which lost 8 bases and 4 bases, there was a span of 21 bases. The CDR3 loop spans 17 amino acids. The CDR3 is CASRGRWILFGANVLTF. DNA for the CDR3: TGTGCCAGCCGAGGGAGGTGGATACTGTTCGGGGCCAACGTCCTGACTTTC.

This clonotype has ten or more counts. The chain has TRBV12-3 or TRBV12-4 and TRBJ2-7; no definite D call. V lost 5 bases and J lost 3, with 11 bases in between. The CDR3 has 13 residues. The CDR3 DNA sequence: TGTGCCAGCAGTCCCTCGACCATCTACGAGCAGTACTTC. Residues: CASSPSTIYEQYF.

The chain couples TRBV11-2 to TRBJ1-5; no reliable D call. The CDR3 runs to 15 residues. CDR1 and CDR2 from the germline V gene are SGHAT and FQNNGV. V was shortened by 5 bases and J by 7 bases, with 18 bases between the two germline ends. In DNA, the CDR3 is TGTGCCAGCAGCCTTACTCAGGAGATGGGACAGCCCCAGCATTTT. Translated: CASSLTQEMGQPQHF.

This clonotype was detected ten times or more. The chain combines TRBV7-2 with TRBJ2-7; unclear D gene. V shed 8 bases and J shed 5 bases, with 16 bases lying between them. Germline values: CDR1 SGHTA, CDR2 FQGNSA. The CDR3 contains 13 residues. CDR3 DNA sequence: TGTGCCAGCGGTGTGCATGTATTCGACGAGCAGTACTTC. Its protein product is CASGVHVFDEQYF.

This clonotype was seen at least ten times. The gene calls are TRBV12-3 or TRBV12-4 and TRBJ2-5, with TRBD1 identical over 9 bases. V lost 5 bases and J lost 5; bases outside the gene matches: 12. CDR3 length: 16 amino acids. The CDR3 nucleotides are TGTGCCAGCAGTCCTTCCCTCCGGGACAGGGAGGAGACCCAGTACTTC. Protein product: CASSPSLRDREETQYF.

The rearrangement links TRBV19 to TRBJ1-1; D uncertain. This CDR3 is built from 13 residues. The germline CDR1 and CDR2 sequences are LNHDA and SQIVND (reference sequence). Trimming shortened V by 6 bases and J by 3 bases, and 11 bases separated the two germline ends. In nucleotides, the CDR3 is TGTGCCAGTAGACTGGGGATCCACACTGAAGCTTTCTTT. Translated: CASRLGIHTEAFF.

This clonotype occurred a few times. The junction departs from germline at one end; a sequencing error may be responsible. In nucleotides, the CDR3 is TGCGCCAGCAGCTTAATAAGACAGGGGAGAGGCACTGAAGCTTCCTTT. The encoded protein is CASSLIRQGRGTEASF. The V and J genes are TRBV5-1 and TRBJ1-1, with 8 bases matching TRBD1. Germline V gene data show CDR1 as SGHRS and CDR2 as YFSETQ. This CDR3 is 16 amino acids long.

In this sample, this clonotype turned up many times. The rearrangement uses TRBV12-3 or TRBV12-4 and TRBJ1-3; D call uncertain. The CDR3 has 12 residues. V dropped 6 bases and J dropped 4 bases, with 7 bases sitting between them. CDR3 amino acids: CASSLRGNTIYF. The CDR3 DNA follows: TGTGCCAGCAGCTTAAGGGGAAACACCATATATTTT.

The chain combines TRBV9 with TRBJ1-6; D is uncertain. Per germline, CDR1 SGDLS and CDR2 YYNGEE. The germline V and J ends were trimmed by 0 bases and 8 bases, with 24 bases remaining between them. CDR3 length: 19 amino acids. CDR3 DNA: TGTGCCAGCAGCGTAGCCCCAGTAGCCGAACGGGGTTCCCATTCACCCCTCCACTTT. Its protein product is CASSVAPVAERGSHSPLHF.

CDR3 sequence reads: CASTWGARDTGELFF. Written as DNA, the CDR3 is TGTGCCAGCACCTGGGGGGCGCGGGACACCGGGGAGCTGTTTTTT. The J gene is TRBJ2-2, the V gene TRBV5-5; D is perhaps TRBD1 or TRBD2 (6 bases each). CDR3 length: 15 residues. The germline V gene encodes CDR1 SGHKS and CDR2 YYEKEE (reference sequence). V lost 6 bases to trimming and J lost 3 bases, with 15 bases between them.

In its sample, this clonotype was seen once. The V and J genes are TRBV2 and TRBJ1-5; unclear D gene. CDR3 size: 14 residues. The V gene lost 3 bases and the J gene lost 3 bases, with 9 bases spanning the gap. CDR1 and CDR2 from the germline V gene are SNHLY and FYNNEI. CDR3 in DNA: TGTGCCAGCAGTGAGATGGGCATCAATCAGCCCCAGCATTTT. It encodes CASSEMGINQPQHF.

This clonotype was observed a few times. V is TRBV19 and J is TRBJ1-1; D may be TRBD1 (6 bases). Trimming removed 3 bases at V and 3 bases at J, with 8 bases between. The V gene's germline CDR1 is LNHDA and CDR2 SQIVND (reference sequence). The CDR3 length is 13 residues. DNA for the CDR3: TGTGCCAGTAGTATGGCAGGGGACACTGAAGCTTTCTTT. It encodes CASSMAGDTEAFF.

On this clonotype: A read error is possible here, since a much larger clone lies one base away. This chain joins TRBV7-9 and TRBJ2-1, with 11 bases identical to TRBD2. Unmatched junction bases numbered 11, after V lost 6 bases and J lost 10 bases. The germline CDR1 and CDR2 sequences are SEHNR and FQNEAQ (reference sequence). The CDR3 runs 15 residues. Here the CDR3 reads CASSSRLAGPYEQFF. The CDR3 DNA is TGTGCCAGCAGTTCCAGACTAGCGGGGCCCTACGAGCAGTTCTTC. Drawing the rest from reference TRBV7-9 and TRBJ2-1, the complete variable domain is DTGVSQNPRHKITKRGQNVTFRCDPISEHNRLYWYRQTLGQGPEFLTYFQNEAQLEKSRLLSDRFSAERPKGSFSTLEIQRTEQGDSAMYLCASSSRLAGPYEQFFGPGTRLTVL.